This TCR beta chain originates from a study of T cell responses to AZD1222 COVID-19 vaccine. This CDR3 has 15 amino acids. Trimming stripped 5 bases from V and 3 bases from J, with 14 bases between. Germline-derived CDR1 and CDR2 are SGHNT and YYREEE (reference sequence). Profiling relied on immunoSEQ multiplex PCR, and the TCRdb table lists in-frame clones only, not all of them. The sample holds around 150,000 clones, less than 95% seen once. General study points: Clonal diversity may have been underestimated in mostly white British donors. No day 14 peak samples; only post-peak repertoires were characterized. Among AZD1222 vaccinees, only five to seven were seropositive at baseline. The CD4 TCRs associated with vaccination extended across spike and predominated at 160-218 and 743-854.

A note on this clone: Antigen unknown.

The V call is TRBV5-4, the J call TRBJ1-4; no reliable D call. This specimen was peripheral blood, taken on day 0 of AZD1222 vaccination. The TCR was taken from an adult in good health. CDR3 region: CASRDWTEPNEKLFF. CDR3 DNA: TGTGCCAGCAGAGATTGGACGGAACCTAATGAAAAACTGTTTTTT.